This T cell receptor (beta chain) comes out of a study of naive and memory T cell subsets. Broader study findings: Diversity fell and Gini index rose from naive through CM, EM, EMRA. No ground truth validated the naive and memory repertoire findings.

In its sample, this clonotype was seen many times. Its antigen is unidentified. An equimolar mix of two oligonucleotides served as the beta constant-region primer for TRBC1 and TRBC2. Four rounds of PCR amplified the ligated cDNA using nested alpha and beta constant-region primers plus SP2. TCRdb ran MiXCR on the UMI-ligation and nested PCR reads and lists one entry per CDR3 protein. Among 95,000 to 150,000 distinct CDR3 sequences listed, roughly 36% were seen once. From the second PCR step, alpha and beta chains were amplified apart. Cells stained for CD3, CD4, CD8, CD45RA, CD27 and viability were sorted into four CD45RA/CD27 subsets. Germline CDR1 is MDHEN and CDR2 is SYDVKM. V lost 7 bases, J lost 3 bases, and 16 bases lay in between. The CDR3 sequence is 14 residues long.

V and J are TRBV28 and TRBJ2-7; possible D gene TRBD1, 5 bases. The material sequenced was central memory CD4+ T cells from blood. The sequence was obtained from a human donor in good health. DNA for the CDR3: TGTGCCAGCAAGAAGGGCAGGGTAAACTACGAGCAGTACTTC. As protein: CASKKGRVNYEQYF.